The rows below give T cell receptor beta chains drawn from one sample of a study of T cells in Graves' hyperthyroidism and ophthalmopathy. Using its own MiXCR run on the multiplex PCR reads, TCRdb lists one record per CDR3 protein. The repertoire includes about 380,000 distinct CDR3 sequences, more than 11% of them detected once, and approximately 10% sits in the top ten. Sequenced sample: blood. These receptors were obtained from a woman aged 55-70 years with Graves' hyperthyroidism. Each CDR3 is given with its conserved first and last residue. The D gene is left open where the match is weak. Clone size is given for some rows only: seen once, a few or many times, or a class if the clone is expanded.

d_call: -
v_call: TRBV7-9
clone_size: many
j_call: TRBJ2-3
cdr3_aa: CASSLPRADPTDTQYF
cdr3_nt: TGTGCCAGCAGCTTGCCTCGAGCGGACCCGACTGATACGCAGTATTTT

d_call: -
v_call: TRBV30
clone_size: many
j_call: TRBJ2-1
cdr3_aa: CAWSLNSYNEQFF
cdr3_nt: TGTGCCTGGAGTCTAAACTCCTACAATGAGCAGTTCTTC

d_call: -
v_call: TRBV3-1
clone_size: many
j_call: TRBJ2-3
cdr3_aa: CASSAGQSIGTDTQYF
cdr3_nt: TGTGCCAGCAGCGCCGGACAGTCTATTGGCACAGATACGCAGTATTTT

d_call: -
v_call: TRBV6-2/TRBV6-3
clone_size: -
j_call: TRBJ2-1
cdr3_aa: CASSLGSNHHEQFF
cdr3_nt: TGTGCCAGCAGTTTAGGCTCGAACCACCATGAGCAGTTCTTC

d_call: -
v_call: TRBV3-1
clone_size: many
j_call: TRBJ2-1
cdr3_aa: CASSQGPADNEQFF
cdr3_nt: TGTGCCAGCAGCCAAGGCCCAGCGGACAATGAGCAGTTCTTC

d_call: TRBD1
v_call: TRBV6-1
clone_size: -
j_call: TRBJ2-1
cdr3_aa: CASSRGQVRFF
cdr3_nt: TGTGCCAGCAGTAGAGGACAGGTCCGGTTCTTC

d_call: TRBD2
v_call: TRBV19
clone_size: -
j_call: TRBJ2-1
cdr3_aa: CASSIGLAGVNEQFF
cdr3_nt: TGTGCCAGTAGTATCGGACTAGCGGGTGTAAATGAGCAGTTCTTC

d_call: TRBD2
v_call: TRBV20-1
clone_size: many
j_call: TRBJ2-5
cdr3_aa: CSAREASGGQETQYF
cdr3_nt: TGCAGTGCTAGAGAGGCCAGCGGGGGCCAAGAGACCCAGTACTTC

d_call: TRBD1
v_call: TRBV10-1
clone_size: -
j_call: TRBJ1-1
cdr3_aa: CASSADRVTEAFF
cdr3_nt: TGCGCCAGCAGTGCCGACAGGGTCACTGAAGCTTTCTTT

d_call: TRBD2
v_call: TRBV19
clone_size: few
j_call: TRBJ2-4
cdr3_aa: CASSIGGLAGTKNIQYF
cdr3_nt: TGTGCCAGTAGTATTGGGGGACTAGCGGGGACCAAAAACATTCAGTACTTC

d_call: TRBD1
v_call: TRBV6-1
clone_size: many
j_call: TRBJ1-6
cdr3_aa: CASSAWTGVNSPLHF
cdr3_nt: TGTGCCAGCAGTGCCTGGACAGGGGTTAATTCACCCCTCCACTTT

d_call: -
v_call: TRBV28
clone_size: many
j_call: TRBJ1-1
cdr3_aa: CASSSASGTGNTEAFF
cdr3_nt: TGTGCCAGCAGTTCCGCAAGCGGGACGGGAAACACTGAAGCTTTCTTT

d_call: TRBD1
v_call: TRBV12-3/TRBV12-4
clone_size: once
j_call: TRBJ1-2
cdr3_aa: CASSWTGESYTF
cdr3_nt: TGTGCCAGCAGTTGGACAGGGGAGAGCTACACCTTC

d_call: TRBD2
v_call: TRBV29-1
clone_size: few
j_call: TRBJ2-2
cdr3_aa: CSVVRVAGVETGELFF
cdr3_nt: TGCAGCGTTGTTAGGGTAGCGGGAGTTGAAACCGGGGAGCTGTTTTTT

d_call: -
v_call: TRBV19
clone_size: few
j_call: TRBJ2-7
cdr3_aa: CASSIADRLGSYEQYF
cdr3_nt: TGTGCCAGTAGTATAGCTGACAGGCTGGGCTCCTACGAGCAGTACTTC

d_call: -
v_call: TRBV27
clone_size: many
j_call: TRBJ2-7
cdr3_aa: CTTPVREDYEQYF
cdr3_nt: TGTACCACCCCCGTTCGCGAGGACTACGAGCAGTACTTC

d_call: TRBD2
v_call: TRBV20-1
clone_size: many
j_call: TRBJ2-1
cdr3_aa: CSARAASGSNEQFF
cdr3_nt: TGCAGTGCTAGAGCGGCTAGCGGGAGTAATGAGCAGTTCTTC

d_call: TRBD1
v_call: TRBV29-1
clone_size: many
j_call: TRBJ1-1
cdr3_aa: CSKHRGTGNTEAFF
cdr3_nt: TGCAGCAAGCACAGGGGGACGGGGAACACTGAAGCTTTCTTT

d_call: TRBD2
v_call: TRBV20-1
clone_size: many
j_call: TRBJ2-1
cdr3_aa: CSARSGRMAYNEQFF
cdr3_nt: TGCAGTGCTAGATCCGGGAGGATGGCCTACAATGAGCAGTTCTTC

d_call: -
v_call: TRBV9
clone_size: -
j_call: TRBJ2-1
cdr3_aa: CASSETYYNEQFF
cdr3_nt: TGTGCCAGCAGCGAGACCTACTACAATGAGCAGTTCTTC

d_call: -
v_call: TRBV4-1
clone_size: -
j_call: TRBJ2-2
cdr3_aa: CASSQARALGELFF
cdr3_nt: TGCGCCAGCAGCCAAGCGAGGGCCTTGGGGGAGCTGTTTTTT

d_call: -
v_call: TRBV7-9
clone_size: many
j_call: TRBJ1-2
cdr3_aa: CASSLAGAYGYTF
cdr3_nt: TGTGCCAGCAGCTTAGCCGGGGCCTATGGCTACACCTTC

d_call: TRBD1
v_call: TRBV19
clone_size: -
j_call: TRBJ1-2
cdr3_aa: CASSMTGESYGYTF
cdr3_nt: TGTGCCAGTAGTATGACAGGGGAAAGCTATGGCTACACCTTC

d_call: -
v_call: TRBV28
clone_size: many
j_call: TRBJ1-6
cdr3_aa: CASRGEGFAYNSPLHF
cdr3_nt: TGTGCCAGCAGGGGTGAGGGGTTCGCCTATAATTCACCCCTCCACTTT

d_call: -
v_call: TRBV6-1
clone_size: once
j_call: TRBJ2-5
cdr3_aa: CASSEGGFVTQYF
cdr3_nt: TGTGCCAGCAGTGAGGGGGGCTTTGTGACCCAGTACTTC

d_call: TRBD2
v_call: TRBV6-1
clone_size: few
j_call: TRBJ2-1
cdr3_aa: CASTRLAGGPSHEQFF
cdr3_nt: TGTGCCAGCACGCGACTAGCGGGAGGGCCATCGCATGAGCAGTTCTTC

d_call: -
v_call: TRBV10-1
clone_size: many
j_call: TRBJ2-1
cdr3_aa: CASSESWGLRNKFF
cdr3_nt: TGCGCCAGCAGTGAGTCCTGGGGGCTAAGGAATAAGTTCTTC

d_call: -
v_call: TRBV18
clone_size: few
j_call: TRBJ1-1
cdr3_aa: CASSPGGEGTEAFF
cdr3_nt: TGTGCCAGCTCACCAGGCGGGGAAGGCACTGAAGCTTTCTTT

d_call: -
v_call: TRBV30
clone_size: many
j_call: TRBJ2-3
cdr3_aa: CAWSARDGLQYF
cdr3_nt: TGTGCCTGGAGTGCCCGGGACGGCTTGCAGTATTTT

d_call: TRBD2
v_call: TRBV5-1
clone_size: many
j_call: TRBJ2-7
cdr3_aa: CASSSGPGTSGREYEQYF
cdr3_nt: TGCGCCAGCAGCTCCGGTCCCGGGACTAGCGGGAGGGAATACGAGCAGTACTTC

d_call: TRBD1
v_call: TRBV20-1
clone_size: many
j_call: TRBJ1-5
cdr3_aa: CSARDLSGQGGQPQHF
cdr3_nt: TGCAGTGCTAGAGATCTTTCGGGACAGGGTGGTCAGCCCCAGCATTTT

d_call: -
v_call: TRBV11-2
clone_size: few
j_call: TRBJ2-1
cdr3_aa: CASSLEAGGGQFF
cdr3_nt: TGTGCCAGCAGCTTAGAGGCAGGGGGAGGGCAGTTCTTC

d_call: -
v_call: TRBV19
clone_size: few
j_call: TRBJ2-7
cdr3_aa: CASSIASAESYEQYF
cdr3_nt: TGTGCCAGTAGTATAGCTAGCGCCGAGTCCTACGAGCAGTACTTC

d_call: -
v_call: TRBV12-3/TRBV12-4
clone_size: -
j_call: TRBJ1-5
cdr3_aa: CASSLATSNQPRHF
cdr3_nt: TGTGCCAGCAGTTTAGCGACGAGCAATCAGCCCCGGCATTTT

d_call: -
v_call: TRBV7-9
clone_size: many
j_call: TRBJ2-7
cdr3_aa: CASSLMGTYEQYF
cdr3_nt: TGTGCCAGCAGCTTAATGGGAACCTACGAGCAGTACTTC

d_call: -
v_call: TRBV5-5
clone_size: many
j_call: TRBJ1-1
cdr3_aa: CASSFGPTEAFF
cdr3_nt: TGTGCCAGCAGCTTCGGCCCGACTGAAGCTTTCTTT

d_call: -
v_call: TRBV29-1
clone_size: many
j_call: TRBJ1-2
cdr3_aa: CSVAGDMDGYTF
cdr3_nt: TGCAGCGTCGCAGGGGATATGGATGGCTACACCTTC

d_call: TRBD1
v_call: TRBV4-1
clone_size: -
j_call: TRBJ1-1
cdr3_aa: CASSQKQGARTEAFF
cdr3_nt: TGCGCCAGCAGCCAAAAACAGGGGGCGAGGACTGAAGCTTTCTTT

d_call: TRBD2
v_call: TRBV5-5
clone_size: many
j_call: TRBJ2-1
cdr3_aa: CASSPVAGGYNEQFF
cdr3_nt: TGTGCCAGCAGCCCAGTGGCGGGAGGGTACAATGAGCAGTTCTTC

d_call: TRBD2
v_call: TRBV11-2
clone_size: many
j_call: TRBJ2-1
cdr3_aa: CASSKTSRYNEQFF
cdr3_nt: TGTGCCAGCAGCAAGACTAGCCGCTACAATGAGCAGTTCTTC

d_call: TRBD2
v_call: TRBV20-1
clone_size: many
j_call: TRBJ2-3
cdr3_aa: CSARDRAGGPRTQYF
cdr3_nt: TGCAGTGCTAGAGATCGGGCGGGAGGGCCGCGGACGCAGTATTTT

d_call: TRBD2
v_call: TRBV20-1
clone_size: many
j_call: TRBJ2-7
cdr3_aa: CSAPGTSLQYF
cdr3_nt: TGCAGTGCGCCCGGGACTAGCCTGCAGTACTTC

d_call: -
v_call: TRBV9
clone_size: few
j_call: TRBJ2-5
cdr3_aa: CASSVVEAGTQYF
cdr3_nt: TGTGCCAGCAGCGTAGTTGAGGCCGGGACCCAGTACTTC

d_call: -
v_call: TRBV20-1
clone_size: -
j_call: TRBJ1-3
cdr3_aa: CSARVPGKDGNTIYF
cdr3_nt: TGCAGTGCTAGAGTCCCAGGAAAGGATGGAAACACCATATATTTT

d_call: -
v_call: TRBV9
clone_size: few
j_call: TRBJ2-3
cdr3_aa: CASSATYRAVSTDTQYF
cdr3_nt: TGTGCCAGCAGCGCCACATACAGGGCCGTTAGCACAGATACGCAGTATTTT